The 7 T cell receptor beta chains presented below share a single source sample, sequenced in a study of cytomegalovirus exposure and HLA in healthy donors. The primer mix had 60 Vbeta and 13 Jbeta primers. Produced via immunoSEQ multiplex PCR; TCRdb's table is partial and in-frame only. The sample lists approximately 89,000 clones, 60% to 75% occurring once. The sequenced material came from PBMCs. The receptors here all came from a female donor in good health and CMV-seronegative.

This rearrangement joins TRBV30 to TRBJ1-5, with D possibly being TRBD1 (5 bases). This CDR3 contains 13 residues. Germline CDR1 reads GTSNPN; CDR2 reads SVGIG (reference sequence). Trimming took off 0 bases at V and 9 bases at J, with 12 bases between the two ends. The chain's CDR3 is CAWSVLGDWPQHF. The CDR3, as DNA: TGTGCCTGGAGTGTTTTAGGGGATTGGCCCCAGCATTTT.

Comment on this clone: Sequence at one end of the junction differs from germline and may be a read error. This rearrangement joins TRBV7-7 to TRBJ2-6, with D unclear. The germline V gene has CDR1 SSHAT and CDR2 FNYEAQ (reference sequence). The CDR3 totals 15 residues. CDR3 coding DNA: TGTGCTAGCAGCCCCGGCCGGGCTGGGGCCAACGTCCTGACTTTC. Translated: CASSPGRAGANVLTF.

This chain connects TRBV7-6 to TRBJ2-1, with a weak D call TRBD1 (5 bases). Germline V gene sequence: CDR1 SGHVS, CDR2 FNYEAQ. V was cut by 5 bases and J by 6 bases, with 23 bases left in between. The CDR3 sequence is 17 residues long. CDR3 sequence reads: CASSPTLWQGNSNEQFF. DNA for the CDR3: TGTGCCAGCAGCCCCACCTTGTGGCAGGGTAATAGCAATGAGCAGTTCTTC.

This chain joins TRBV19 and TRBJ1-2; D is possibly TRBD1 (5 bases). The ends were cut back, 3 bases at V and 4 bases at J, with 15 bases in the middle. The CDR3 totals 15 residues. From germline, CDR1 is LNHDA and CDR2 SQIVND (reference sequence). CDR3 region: CASSIGGGAAYGYTF. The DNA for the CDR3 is TGTGCCAGTAGTATCGGGGGAGGGGCGGCCTATGGCTACACCTTC.

In nucleotides, the CDR3 is TGCGCCAGCAGCCACCTCCCGGGGAGTCAGCCCCAGCATTTT. This translates into CASSHLPGSQPQHF. The chain couples TRBV4-1 to TRBJ1-5; D not resolved. There are 14 residues in the CDR3. Germline V gene lookup returns CDR1 MGHRA and CDR2 YSYEKL. V was shortened by 3 bases and J by 6 bases, with 12 bases between the two germline ends.

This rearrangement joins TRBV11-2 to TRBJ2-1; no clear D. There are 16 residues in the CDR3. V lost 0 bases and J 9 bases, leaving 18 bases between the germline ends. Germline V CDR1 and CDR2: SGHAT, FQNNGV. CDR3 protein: CASSLDFLASLAEQFF. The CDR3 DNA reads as TGTGCCAGCAGCTTAGATTTTTTAGCTTCCTTAGCTGAGCAGTTCTTC.

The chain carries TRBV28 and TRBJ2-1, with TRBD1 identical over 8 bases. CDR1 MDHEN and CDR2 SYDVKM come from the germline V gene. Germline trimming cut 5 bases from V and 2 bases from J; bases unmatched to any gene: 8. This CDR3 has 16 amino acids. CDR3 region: CASSGTGSFPYNEQFF. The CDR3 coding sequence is TGTGCCAGCAGTGGGACAGGAAGTTTCCCCTACAATGAGCAGTTCTTC.